This T cell receptor beta chain was sequenced during a study of spatial heterogeneity in lung cancer. Study-level results: Resection saw ubiquitous expanded tumor TCRs appear in blood more than follow-up did.

Regarding this clonotype: Its antigen is undetermined.

TCRdb re-derived calls from the 5' RACE reads in MiXCR, one entry per CDR3 protein. The sample shows 85,000 to 100,000 distinct CDR3 sequences, just under 20% of them seen only once. The CDR3 runs 17 residues. V was shortened by 1 base and J by 4 bases, with 18 bases between the two germline ends. CDR1 and CDR2 (germline): LGHNA, YSLEER. Time point described: blood at routine non-recurrence follow-up after resection. The TCR sequence derives from a male donor with early-stage non-small cell lung cancer. Here the sequenced sample was PBMCs, taken at follow-up. The chain carries TRBV4-3 and TRBJ2-3; TRBD1 might be the D (5 bases). In DNA form, the CDR3 reads TGCGCCAGCAGCCAAGTTTCGTTTTCGCAGGGATCAGATACGCAGTATTTT. It encodes CASSQVSFSQGSDTQYF.